Presented here are 6 T cell receptor beta chains from one specimen sequenced in a study of blood T cell repertoires in COVID-19. Generated by immunoSEQ multiplex PCR, the TCRdb table keeps only in-frame clones and is missing some. The sample yields 300,000 to 400,000 clones, 85% seen once. The specimen sequenced was peripheral blood. Receptors were obtained from a human donor in a cohort sampled during active COVID-19.

The chain is built from TRBV4-1 and TRBJ1-1; a possible D gene is TRBD1 (5 bases). Germline loops: CDR1 MGHRA, CDR2 YSYEKL. The CDR3 runs to 13 residues. The V end was cut by 1 base, the J end by 8 bases, with 11 bases between. CDR3 protein: CASSQGTPTEAFF. CDR3 bases: TGCGCCAGCAGCCAAGGGACACCCACCGAAGCTTTCTTT.

The chain recombines TRBV6-5 with TRBJ1-1; D uncertain. The CDR3 runs 15 residues. Germline CDR1 reads MNHEY; CDR2 reads SVGAGI. V lost 7 bases to trimming and J lost 6 bases, with 21 bases between them. CDR3 sequence (DNA): TGTGCCAGCACCCGAAACGATGGGCTTTGGCCTGAAGCTTTCTTT. This sequence encodes CASTRNDGLWPEAFF.

The rearrangement uses TRBV4-2 and TRBJ1-2; D perhaps matches TRBD1 (6 bases). The CDR3 has 16 amino acids. Per the germline V gene, CDR1 is LGHNA and CDR2 is YNFKEQ. Trimming removed 3 bases at V and 4 bases at J, with 18 bases between. CDR3 in DNA: TGTGCCAGCAGCCATTCCTCCCCGAGACAGGCCTATGGCTACACCTTC. Translated, it gives CASSHSSPRQAYGYTF.

The gene calls are TRBV5-1 and TRBJ1-6; no firm D call. CDR3 size: 15 residues. The germline V gene has CDR1 SGHRS and CDR2 YFSETQ. V was trimmed by 4 bases and J by 6 bases, leaving 14 bases between them. As DNA, the CDR3 is TGCGCCAGCAGCCCCATCTCACTGCTTAATTCACCCCTCCACTTT. Protein sequence: CASSPISLLNSPLHF. The full variable domain, with the rest looked up from reference TRBV5-1 and TRBJ1-6, is KAGVTQTPRYLIKTRGQQVTLSCSPISGHRSVSWYQQTPGQGLQFLFEYFSETQRNKGNFPGRFSGRQFSNSRSEMNVSTLELGDSALYLCASSPISLLNSPLHFGNGTRLTVT.

The chain uses TRBV7-9 and TRBJ1-2; possibly TRBD1 for D (5 bases). CDR3 length: 14 amino acids. Trimming stripped 1 base from V and 3 bases from J, with 9 bases between. The germline V gene encodes CDR1 SEHNR and CDR2 FQNEAQ (reference sequence). The CDR3 protein is CASSLGRGDYGYTF. DNA for the CDR3: TGTGCCAGCAGCTTAGGTCGGGGGGACTATGGCTACACCTTC.

This clone has just one count. The chain couples TRBV6-5 to TRBJ1-2; no clear D. The CDR3 length is 12 residues. Trimming left V 4 bases short and J 5 bases short, with 8 bases between. Germline CDR1 and CDR2: MNHEY and SVGAGI. The CDR3 DNA reads as TGTGCCAGCAGTTCATCCAAATATGGCTACACCTTC. It encodes CASSSSKYGYTF.